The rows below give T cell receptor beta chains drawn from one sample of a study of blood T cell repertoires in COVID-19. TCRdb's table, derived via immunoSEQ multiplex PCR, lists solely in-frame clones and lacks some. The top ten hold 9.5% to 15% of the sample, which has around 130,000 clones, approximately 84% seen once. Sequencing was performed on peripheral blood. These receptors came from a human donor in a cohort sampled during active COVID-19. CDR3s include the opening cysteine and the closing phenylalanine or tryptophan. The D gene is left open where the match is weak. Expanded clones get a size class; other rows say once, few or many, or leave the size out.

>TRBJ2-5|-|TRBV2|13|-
CASSEGQLETQYF
TGTGCCAGCAGCGAAGGACAGTTGGAGACCCAGTACTTC
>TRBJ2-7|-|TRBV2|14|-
CASSEPTLTYEQYF
TGTGCCAGCAGTGAACCCACTCTAACCTACGAGCAGTACTTC
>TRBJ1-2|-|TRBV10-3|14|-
CAISEEGRSHGYTF
TGTGCCATCAGTGAGGAGGGGAGGTCTCATGGCTACACCTTC
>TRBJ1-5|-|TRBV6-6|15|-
CASSYRGQGGQPQHF
TGTGCCAGCAGTTATCGTGGGCAGGGTGGTCAGCCCCAGCATTTT
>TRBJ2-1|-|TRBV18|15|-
CASSPKTAAHREQFF
TGTGCCAGCTCACCAAAGACAGCCGCACATAGGGAGCAGTTCTTC
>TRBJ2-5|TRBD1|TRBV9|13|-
CASSVAATGAVYF
TGTGCCAGCAGCGTAGCTGCGACAGGGGCTGTGTACTTC
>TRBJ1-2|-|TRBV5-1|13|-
CASSDTGKGGYTF
TGCGCCAGCAGCGACACAGGGAAAGGAGGCTACACCTTC
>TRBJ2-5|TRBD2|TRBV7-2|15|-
CASSLASGGLETQYF
TGTGCCAGCAGCTTAGCTAGCGGGGGTTTGGAGACCCAGTACTTC
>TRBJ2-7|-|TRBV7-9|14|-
CASSSGNRGGEQYF
TGTGCCAGCAGCTCGGGTAACAGGGGGGGGGAGCAGTACTTC
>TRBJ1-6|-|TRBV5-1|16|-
CASSLDTRGSNSPLHF
TGCGCCAGCAGCTTGGACACCCGCGGGTCAAATTCACCCCTCCACTTT
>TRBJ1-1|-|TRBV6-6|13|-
CASSYSGGTEAFF
TGTGCCAGCAGTTACAGCGGGGGCACTGAAGCTTTCTTT
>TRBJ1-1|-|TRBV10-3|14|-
CATNPGASNTEAFF
TGTGCCACCAATCCAGGGGCGTCGAACACTGAAGCTTTCTTT
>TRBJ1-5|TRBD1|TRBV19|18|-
CASSIRQGQGGDNQPQHF
TGTGCCAGTAGTATTCGACAGGGACAGGGGGGAGACAATCAGCCCCAGCATTTT
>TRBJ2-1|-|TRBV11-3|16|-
CASSEGVGVPNPEQFF
TGTGCCAGCAGCGAGGGGGTTGGCGTCCCAAATCCTGAGCAGTTCTTC
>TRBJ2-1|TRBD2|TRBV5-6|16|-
CATCQAGGPSYNEQFF
TGTGCCACGTGCCAAGCGGGGGGGCCCAGCTACAATGAGCAGTTCTTC
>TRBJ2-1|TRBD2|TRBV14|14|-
CASSHFGTTYEQFF
TGTGCCAGCAGCCACTTCGGGACTACCTATGAGCAGTTCTTC
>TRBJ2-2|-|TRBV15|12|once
CATSSLTGELFF
TGTGCCACCAGCTCTCTAACCGGGGAGCTGTTTTTT
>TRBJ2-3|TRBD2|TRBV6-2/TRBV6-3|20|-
CASSPLIPFTSGGGTDTQYF
TGTGCCAGCAGTCCCTTGATTCCCTTTACTAGCGGGGGTGGCACAGATACGCAGTATTTT
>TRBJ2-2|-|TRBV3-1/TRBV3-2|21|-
CASSQVYQTDLEKSGTGELFF
TGTGCCAGCAGCCAAGTTTATCAAACGGACTTGGAGAAATCCGGGACCGGGGAGCTGTTTTTT
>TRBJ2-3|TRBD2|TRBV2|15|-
CASSPGLAGVDTQYF
TGTGCCAGCAGTCCCGGACTAGCGGGGGTTGATACGCAGTATTTT
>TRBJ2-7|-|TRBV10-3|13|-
CATKFGASYEQYF
TGTGCCACCAAGTTTGGGGCGTCCTACGAGCAGTACTTC
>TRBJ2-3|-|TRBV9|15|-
CASSPGDRYTDTQYF
TGTGCCAGCAGCCCGGGGGACAGATACACAGATACGCAGTATTTT
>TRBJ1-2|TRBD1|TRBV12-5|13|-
CASGLVTGGGYTF
TGTGCTAGTGGTTTGGTCACAGGGGGTGGCTACACCTTC
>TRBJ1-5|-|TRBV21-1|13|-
CASSRQGNQPQHF
TGTGCCAGCAGTCGACAGGGGAATCAGCCCCAGCATTTT
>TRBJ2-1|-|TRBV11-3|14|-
CASSLWGGNNEQFF
TGTGCCAGCAGCTTGTGGGGAGGAAACAATGAGCAGTTCTTC
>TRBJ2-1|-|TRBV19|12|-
CASSSQGNEQFF
TGTGCCAGTAGTAGTCAGGGCAATGAGCAGTTCTTC
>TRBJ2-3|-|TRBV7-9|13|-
CASSPGVTDTQYF
TGTGCCAGCAGCCCCGGGGTGACAGATACGCAGTATTTT
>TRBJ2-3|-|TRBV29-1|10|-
CSVVGDTQYF
TGCAGCGTTGTCGGAGATACGCAGTATTTT
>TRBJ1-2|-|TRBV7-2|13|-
CASSSSSGDGYTF
TGTGCCAGCAGCTCGTCTTCCGGAGATGGCTACACCTTC
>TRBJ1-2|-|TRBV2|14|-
CASSPWGDPYGYTF
TGTGCCAGCAGTCCCTGGGGGGACCCCTATGGCTACACCTTC
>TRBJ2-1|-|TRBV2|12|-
CASSGERVLQFF
TGTGCCAGCAGCGGAGAGCGGGTTCTGCAGTTCTTC
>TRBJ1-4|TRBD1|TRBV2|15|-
CASRGQGLSAEKLFF
TGTGCCAGCAGGGGACAGGGCCTATCGGCTGAAAAACTGTTTTTT
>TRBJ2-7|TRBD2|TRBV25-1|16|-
CASSAPMGGVDYEQYF
TGTGCCAGCAGTGCCCCAATGGGAGGGGTCGACTACGAGCAGTACTTC
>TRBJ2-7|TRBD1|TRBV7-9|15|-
CASSLGQGEIYEQYF
TGTGCCAGCAGCTTAGGACAGGGGGAGATCTACGAGCAGTACTTC
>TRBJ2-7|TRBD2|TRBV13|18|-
CASSFRGGVAGSSYEQYF
TGTGCCAGCAGCTTCCGGGGCGGGGTAGCGGGAAGCTCCTACGAGCAGTACTTC
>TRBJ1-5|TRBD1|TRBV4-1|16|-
CASSLTPGQENQPQHF
TGCGCCAGCAGCCTAACTCCGGGACAGGAAAATCAGCCCCAGCATTTT
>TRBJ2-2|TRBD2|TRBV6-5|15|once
CASRPSGGAFGELFF
TGTGCCAGCAGACCTAGCGGGGGGGCGTTCGGGGAGCTGTTTTTT
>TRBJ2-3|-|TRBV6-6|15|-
CASTERRSNTDTQYF
TGTGCCAGCACCGAGAGGCGGTCAAACACAGATACGCAGTATTTT
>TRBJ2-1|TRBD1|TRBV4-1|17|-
CASSQGRPGQVYNEQFF
TGCGCCAGCAGCCAAGGGAGACCGGGACAGGTCTACAATGAGCAGTTCTTC
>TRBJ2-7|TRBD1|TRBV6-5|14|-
CASRRDRGSYEQYF
TGTGCCAGCAGGCGGGACAGGGGCTCCTACGAGCAGTACTTC